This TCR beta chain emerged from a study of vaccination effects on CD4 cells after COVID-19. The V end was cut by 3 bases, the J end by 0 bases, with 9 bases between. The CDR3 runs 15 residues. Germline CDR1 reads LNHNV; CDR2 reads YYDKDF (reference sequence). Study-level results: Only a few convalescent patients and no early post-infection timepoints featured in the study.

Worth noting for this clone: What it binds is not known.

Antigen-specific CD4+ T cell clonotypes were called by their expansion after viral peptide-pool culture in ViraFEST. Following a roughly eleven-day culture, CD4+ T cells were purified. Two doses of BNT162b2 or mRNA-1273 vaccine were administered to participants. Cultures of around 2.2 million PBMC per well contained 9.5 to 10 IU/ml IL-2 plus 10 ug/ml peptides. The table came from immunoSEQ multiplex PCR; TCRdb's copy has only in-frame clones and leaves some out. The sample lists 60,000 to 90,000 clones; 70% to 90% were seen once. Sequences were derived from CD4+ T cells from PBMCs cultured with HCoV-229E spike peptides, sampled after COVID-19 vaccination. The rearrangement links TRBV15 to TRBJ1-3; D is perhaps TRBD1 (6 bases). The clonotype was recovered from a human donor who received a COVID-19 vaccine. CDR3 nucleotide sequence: TGTGCCACCAGCAGGCTGGACAGCTCTGGAAACACCATATATTTT. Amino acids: CATSRLDSSGNTIYF. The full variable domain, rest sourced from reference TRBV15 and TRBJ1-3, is DAMVIQNPRYQVTQFGKPVTLSCSQTLNHNVMYWYQQKSSQAPKLLFHYYDKDFNNEADTPDNFQSRRPNTSFCFLDIRSPGLGDTAMYLCATSRLDSSGNTIYFGEGSWLTVV.